The present entry profiles one T cell receptor beta chain with its context. The data belong to a study of control samples from healthy donors and cancer patients. The repertoire was sequenced with immunoSEQ multiplex PCR; TCRdb's copy has only in-frame clones and lacks some. This repertoire shows around 250,000 clones, roughly 87% found once; its top ten account for about 14%. The germline V gene has CDR1 MNHEY and CDR2 SMNVEV (reference sequence). The V end was cut by 9 bases, the J end by 4 bases, with 15 bases between. CDR3 size: 13 residues. The source of this sequence is an older woman with lung cancer. Sequencing was performed on PBMCs. The chain combines TRBV27 with TRBJ1-1, with D possibly being TRBD1 (5 bases). The CDR3 loop reads CASTFSGGTEAFF. As DNA, the CDR3 is TGTGCCAGTACGTTTTCGGGGGGCACTGAAGCTTTCTTT.